This T cell receptor beta chain was identified during a study of T cell repertoires in cytomegalovirus infection. Turning to the study itself: Used in the study were CMV epitopes, some recently identified and HLA-C-restricted, others well-studied and HLA-B-restricted. Indicated by public TCR beta signatures were CMV infection and matching HLA type. General study findings and limits: HLA-C-restricted CMV clonotypes gave the most frequent clonotype in two of eight donors.

Comments on this clonotype: Its antigen is not known.

TCRdb reanalysed the reads using MiXCR and keeps one entry per CDR3 protein. The sample holds 570,000 or so distinct CDR3 sequences; over 35% are singletons and the top ten take about 46%. The CDR3 covers 17 residues. The V gene lost 6 bases and the J gene lost 4 bases, with 22 bases spanning the gap. In germline, CDR1 is MNHNY, CDR2 SVGAGI (reference sequence). Sequenced here: cultured PBMCs, sampled from culture after CMV antigen stimulation. The chain links TRBV6-6 to TRBJ1-5, with D perhaps TRBD1 (6 bases). The clonotype comes from a human donor in good health (CMV status not recorded). Some clones in this sample may be carry-over from other donors' samples. The CDR3: CASRGSGQQQINQPQHF. DNA for the CDR3: TGTGCCAGCAGGGGATCAGGACAGCAGCAGATAAATCAGCCCCAGCATTTT.